A single sample gave rise to the 25 T cell receptor beta chains below, sequenced in a study of T cells after yellow fever vaccination. TCRdb used MiXCR to reprocess the 5' RACE reads, holding one entry per CDR3 protein. The table has hundreds of thousands of distinct CDR3 sequences, 9% to 15% seen once. The input for sequencing was PBMCs, taken on the day of the yellow fever booster vaccination. All receptors come from a man younger than 45 who received the YFV17D yellow fever vaccine.

This clonotype was seen at least ten times. The chain recombines TRBV30 with TRBJ2-1, with D uncertain. V was shortened by 1 base and J by 7 bases, with 20 bases between the two germline ends. CDR1 is GTSNPN and CDR2 is SVGIG in the germline V gene (reference sequence). The CDR3 has 16 amino acids. The CDR3 reads CAWSASRISTPNEQFF. In DNA form, the CDR3 reads TGTGCCTGGAGTGCCTCCCGGATCTCGACTCCAAATGAGCAGTTCTTC.

Of note for this clonotype: Germline and junction disagree at one end, which may indicate a read error. CDR3 in amino acids: CASSPPEKRRNEQFF. CDR3 nucleotides: TGTGCCAGCTCTCCACCGGAGAAGAGGAGAAATGAGCAGTTCTTC. The chain links TRBV18 to TRBJ2-1; D is uncertain. Germline V gene lookup returns CDR1 KGHSH and CDR2 LQKENI. The CDR3 consists of 15 residues.

J is TRBJ2-7 and V is TRBV7-2; 10 nucleotides line up with TRBD2. Germline assignment: CDR1 SGHTA and CDR2 FQGNSA. There are 16 residues in the CDR3. V shed 1 base, J shed 4 bases, and the junction held 7 bases outside the gene matches. The CDR3 coding sequence is TGTGCCAGCAGCTTAGAGCCGCTAGCGGGAGTTTACGAGCAGTACTTC. It codes for CASSLEPLAGVYEQYF.

This clonotype was counted ten times or more. This chain joins TRBV27 and TRBJ1-1, with D possibly being TRBD1 (5 bases). Trimming took off 6 bases at V and 2 bases at J, with 7 bases between the two ends. This CDR3 is built from 12 residues. Looked up from germline, CDR1 is MNHEY and CDR2 is SMNVEV (reference sequence). The CDR3 region is CASRTVNTEAFF. CDR3 sequence (DNA): TGTGCCAGCAGGACAGTTAACACTGAAGCTTTCTTT.

This clonotype was counted a few times. The rearrangement joins TRBV7-2 to TRBJ1-4; 10 nucleotides line up with TRBD1. Losses at the gene ends were 4 bases for V and 7 bases for J; bases not matched to a gene: 9. This CDR3 comprises 16 residues. Germline assignment: CDR1 SGHTA and CDR2 FQGNSA. CDR3 DNA sequence: TGTGCCAGCAGCTCTCTTCCGGGACAGGGGATTGAAAAACTGTTTTTT. It codes for CASSSLPGQGIEKLFF. The complete variable domain, with remaining parts taken from reference TRBV7-2 and TRBJ1-4, reads GAGVSQSPSNKVTEKGKDVELRCDPISGHTALYWYRQSLGQGLEFLIYFQGNSAPDKSGLPSDRFSAERTGGSVSTLTIQRTQQEDSAVYLCASSSLPGQGIEKLFFGSGTQLSVL.

This chain links TRBV7-2 with TRBJ2-1, with TRBD1 matching over 9 bases. Losses at the gene ends were 5 bases for V and 6 bases for J; bases not matched to a gene: 8. Germline values: CDR1 SGHTA, CDR2 FQGNSA. CDR3 size: 15 residues. CDR3 in DNA: TGTGCCAGCAGCCTCCGGGACAGGGTCGGCAATGAGCAGTTCTTC. Translated: CASSLRDRVGNEQFF.

This clonotype was counted a few times. The chain carries TRBV6-5 and TRBJ2-7; D tentatively fits TRBD1 or TRBD2 (5 bases each). The V gene lost 4 bases and the J gene lost 3 bases, with 16 bases spanning the gap. CDR3 length: 15 amino acids. Germline loops: CDR1 MNHEY, CDR2 SVGAGI. This CDR3 reads CASSSPGGPNYEQYF. CDR3 in DNA: TGTGCCAGCAGTTCTCCTGGGGGTCCAAACTACGAGCAGTACTTC.

The rearrangement joins TRBV20-1 to TRBJ1-1; 7 nucleotides line up with TRBD1. CDR3 size: 13 residues. The germline V gene has CDR1 DFQATT and CDR2 SNEGSKA (reference sequence). Germline trimming cut 4 bases from V and 4 bases from J; bases unmatched to any gene: 6. The CDR3: CSANRGTGTEAFF. In DNA form, the CDR3 reads TGCAGTGCTAACAGGGGAACGGGCACTGAAGCTTTCTTT.

V usage is TRBV7-6 and J usage is TRBJ2-3; unclear D gene. This CDR3 has 14 residues. Germline assignment: CDR1 SGHVS and CDR2 FNYEAQ. The ends were cut back, 2 bases at V and 6 bases at J, with 12 bases in the middle. The CDR3 DNA reads TGTGCCAGCAGCTTAATGGCGGTCCGGGATACGCAGTATTTT. Translating gives CASSLMAVRDTQYF.

The chain combines TRBV5-4 with TRBJ1-5; D is possibly TRBD1 (5 bases). Trimming cost V 4 bases and J 4 bases, with 12 bases left between them. The CDR3 sequence is 14 residues long. The germline gives CDR1 SGHNT, CDR2 YYREEE (reference sequence). The CDR3 DNA follows: TGTGCCAGCAGCCTCCAGGGTTTGAATCAGCCCCAGCATTTT. Translation gives CASSLQGLNQPQHF.

Ten or more counts support this clonotype. The rearrangement links TRBV6-1 to TRBJ2-7; 9 bases align to TRBD1. Losses at the gene ends were 9 bases for V and 2 bases for J; bases not matched to a gene: 8. There are 14 residues in the CDR3. CDR1 is MNHNS and CDR2 is SASEGT in the germline V gene. In DNA form, the CDR3 reads TGTGCCAGTACGGGGGGACAGGGAACCTACGAGCAGTACTTC. Translation: CASTGGQGTYEQYF.

The chain links TRBV15 to TRBJ2-1; D unclear. CDR1 is LNHNV, CDR2 YYDKDF, per germline (reference sequence). This CDR3 spans 15 amino acids. The V end lost 1 base, the J end lost 0 bases, and 7 bases lay between the germline ends. The CDR3, as DNA: TGTGCCACCAGCAGAGTTCGCAACTCCTACAATGAGCAGTTCTTC. Amino acid sequence: CATSRVRNSYNEQFF.

This sequence joins TRBV2 and TRBJ2-7; possibly TRBD1 for D (5 bases). With 1 base removed from V and 6 bases from J, the gap between germline ends came to 10 bases. The germline V gene has CDR1 SNHLY and CDR2 FYNNEI. This CDR3 contains 13 residues. CDR3 region: CASSEVSGREQYF. The DNA of the CDR3 is TGTGCCAGCAGTGAAGTATCAGGGCGCGAGCAGTACTTC.

This sequence joins TRBV10-3 and TRBJ1-5; TRBD1 might be the D (6 bases). V was trimmed by 2 bases and J by 0 bases, leaving 14 bases between them. This CDR3 contains 17 residues. Per the germline V gene, CDR1 is ENHRY and CDR2 is SYGVKD. The DNA for the CDR3 is TGTGCCATCAGTGAGCGAGGGGGAAGATATAGCAATCAGCCCCAGCATTTT. This gives the protein CAISERGGRYSNQPQHF.

This clonotype has just a few counts. V is TRBV19 and J is TRBJ2-1, with D possibly being TRBD2 (7 bases). Trimming shortened V by 5 bases and J by 3 bases, and 20 bases separated the two germline ends. CDR3 length: 17 amino acids. CDR1 is LNHDA and CDR2 is SQIVND in the germline V gene (reference sequence). In DNA, the CDR3 is TGTGCCAGTAGTGGGGGGGCCGGGAAAACGAACTACAATGAGCAGTTCTTC. It is translated as CASSGGAGKTNYNEQFF.

The sample holds one count of this clonotype. The chain recombines TRBV11-2 with TRBJ2-7; 9 nucleotides align to TRBD1. CDR1 is SGHAT, CDR2 FQNNGV, per germline. This CDR3 region has 17 residues. J lost 0 bases, V lost 1 base, and 7 bases had no gene match. CDR3 DNA sequence: TGTGCCAGCAGCTTAGTAGGACAGGGGAGACTCTCCTACGAGCAGTACTTC. Residues: CASSLVGQGRLSYEQYF.

The chain uses TRBV4-2 and TRBJ1-6, with D tentatively TRBD1 (6 bases). V was trimmed by 3 bases and J by 7 bases, leaving 13 bases between them. The CDR3 contains 15 residues. Germline values: CDR1 LGHNA, CDR2 YNFKEQ. The CDR3 is CASSHTDRSNSPLHF. The CDR3 DNA reads TGTGCCAGCAGCCACACAGACAGGTCCAATTCACCCCTCCACTTT.

About this clonotype itself: One junction end disagrees with the germline gene, perhaps due to a read error. The gene calls are TRBV12-3 or TRBV12-4 and TRBJ2-5; perhaps TRBD2 as D (6 bases). The CDR3 loop spans 11 amino acids. CDR3 protein: CRSGFSETQYF. CDR3 bases: TGCCGAAGCGGGTTTTCAGAGACCCAGTACTTC.

This clonotype was detected only a few times. The V gene is TRBV5-1, the J gene TRBJ2-1; 8 nucleotides match TRBD2. Germline lookup yields CDR1 SGHRS and CDR2 YFSETQ. Unmatched junction bases numbered 2, after V lost 2 bases and J lost 1 base. This CDR3 has 15 amino acids. The CDR3 DNA reads as TGCGCCAGCAGCTTACAGCGGGAGTCCTACAATGAGCAGTTCTTC. The encoded protein is CASSLQRESYNEQFF.

This clonotype turned up a few times. The V gene is TRBV29-1, the J gene TRBJ2-6; maybe TRBD2 (6 bases). Germline-derived CDR1 and CDR2 are SQVTM and ANQGSEA. Trimming took 1 base from V and 0 from J, leaving 10 bases between them. The CDR3 is 16 residues long. The CDR3 loop is CSVEGGEDSGANVLTF. The CDR3 DNA follows: TGCAGCGTTGAAGGGGGGGAGGACTCTGGGGCCAACGTCCTGACTTTC. Supplemented by reference TRBV29-1 and TRBJ2-6, the full variable domain reads SAVISQKPSRDICQRGTSLTIQCQVDSQVTMMFWYRQQPGQSLTLIATANQGSEATYESGFVIDKFPISRPNLTFSTLTVSNMSPEDSSIYLCSVEGGEDSGANVLTFGAGSRLTVL.

This clonotype was picked up many times. This chain joins TRBV12-3 or TRBV12-4 and TRBJ2-7; TRBD2 matches 7 bases. The J segment lost 6 bases and the V segment lost 5 bases, leaving 4 bases of the junction unmatched. CDR3 length equals 12 residues. CDR3 sequence (DNA): TGTGCCAGCAGTCGGTCGGGGGGCGAGCAGTACTTC. Translated: CASSRSGGEQYF.

The V and J genes are TRBV4-3 and TRBJ2-3; D is perhaps TRBD2 (6 bases). CDR3 length: 16 residues. V gave up 0 bases and J gave up 6 bases, with 16 bases separating them. CDR1 LGHNA and CDR2 YSLEER come from the germline V gene. Here the CDR3 reads CASSQEFTSRRDTQYF. Written as DNA, the CDR3 is TGCGCCAGCAGCCAAGAATTCACTAGCCGGCGGGATACGCAGTATTTT.

J is TRBJ2-7 and V is TRBV27; D could derive from TRBD1 or TRBD2 (7 bases each). The CDR3 is 16 amino acids. CDR1 is MNHEY and CDR2 is SMNVEV in the germline V gene (reference sequence). Trimming took off 2 bases at V and 2 bases at J, with 16 bases between the two ends. In DNA, the CDR3 is TGTGCCAGCAGTTTACAGAGTCAGGGGGGGACCTACGAGCAGTACTTC. Protein product: CASSLQSQGGTYEQYF.

The CDR3 loop is CASSFSGAGELFF. The DNA of the CDR3 is TGTGCCAGCAGCTTTTCGGGGGCCGGGGAGCTGTTTTTT. This chain uses TRBV7-2 with TRBJ2-2; weak D call: TRBD2 (6 bases). V lost 3 bases and J lost 6, with 8 bases in between. The CDR3 extends over 13 amino acids. CDR1 and CDR2 from the germline V gene are SGHTA and FQGNSA.

The V gene is TRBV10-2, the J gene TRBJ2-2, with D hard to call. The CDR3 is made up of 14 amino acids. V was trimmed by 4 bases and J by 8 bases, leaving 14 bases between them. Germline V gives CDR1 WSHSY, CDR2 SAAADI. The CDR3 region is CASSAPPPFGELFF. The CDR3 bases are TGCGCCAGCAGTGCCCCTCCACCTTTTGGGGAGCTGTTTTTT.